The sequence of this TCR beta chain was determined in a study of blood T cells in healthy people across ages. Using a J-beta primer mix together with a sample-barcoded 5' primer, a second PCR was run for 7 to 11 cycles. TCRdb re-called the 5' RACE reads with MiXCR, one entry per CDR3 protein. The table includes 250,000 to 300,000 distinct CDR3 sequences, less than 30% detected once. This clonotype was observed a handful of times. The antigen remains undetermined. Overall study findings and caveats: Percentage of naive T cells showed a strong correlation with TCR beta diversity. A greater number of naive CD4+ cells and higher diversity distinguished long-lived donors from aged donors. Diversity estimates from one million T cells were considered underestimates.

This TCR derives from a woman in her 70s in good health. The sample comprised blood.

The CDR3 nucleotides are TGCAGCGTTAGGGCTAGCGCGAACACCGGGGAGCTGTTTTTT. Its translation: CSVRASANTGELFF. The chain employs TRBV29-1 and TRBJ2-2; D is perhaps TRBD2 (6 bases). Germline loops: CDR1 SQVTM, CDR2 ANQGSEA. The V and J ends lost 5 bases and 0 bases respectively, with 10 bases between them. The CDR3 length is 14 residues.